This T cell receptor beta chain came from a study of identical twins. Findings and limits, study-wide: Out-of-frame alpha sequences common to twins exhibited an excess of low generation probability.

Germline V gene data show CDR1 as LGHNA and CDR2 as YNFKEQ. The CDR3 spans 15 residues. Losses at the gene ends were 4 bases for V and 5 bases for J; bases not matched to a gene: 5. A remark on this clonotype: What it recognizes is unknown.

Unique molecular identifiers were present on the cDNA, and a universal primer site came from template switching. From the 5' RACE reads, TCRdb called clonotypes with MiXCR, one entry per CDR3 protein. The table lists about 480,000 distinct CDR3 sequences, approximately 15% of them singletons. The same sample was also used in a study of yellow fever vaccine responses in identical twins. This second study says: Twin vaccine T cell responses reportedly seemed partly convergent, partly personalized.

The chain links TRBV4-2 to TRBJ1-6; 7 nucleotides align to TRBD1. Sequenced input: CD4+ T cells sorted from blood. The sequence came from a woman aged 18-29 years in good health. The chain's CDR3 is CASSLGDSDNSPLHF. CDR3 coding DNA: TGTGCCAGCAGCCTGGGGGACAGCGATAATTCACCCCTCCACTTT.